Below, one TCR beta chain is given with its context. As yet, its antigen is unknown. Sorted-subset replicate PCR reactions were performed with approximately 0.2 ug DNA, corresponding to roughly 30,000 T cell genomes. Only in-frame clones appear in the TCRdb table, and some are missing; sequencing was by immunoSEQ multiplex PCR. In the table there are 900,000 to 1,200,000 clones, around 82% of which are singletons. The V end lost 2 bases, the J end lost 5 bases, and 16 bases lay between the germline ends. The CDR3 spans 16 residues. The data derive from a study of shared clonotypes between healthy human individuals. Study findings and constraints: Lower generation probabilities were found for non-shared clonotypes than for those shared by all four donors.

The receptor was isolated from a man between 18 and 35 years old in good health. Some clones in this sample may be carry-over from other donors' samples. Material for sequencing was memory CD4+ T cells from PBMCs. Subset denoted: CD45RA-negative fraction. This chain joins TRBV6-7 and TRBJ2-1, with D possibly being TRBD2 (6 bases). TRBV6-7 is an ORF, with its function uncertain. The CDR3 DNA is TGTGCCAGCAGTTACCGACCGGACTACCCCAACAATGAGCAGTTCTTC. Translation gives CASSYRPDYPNNEQFF.